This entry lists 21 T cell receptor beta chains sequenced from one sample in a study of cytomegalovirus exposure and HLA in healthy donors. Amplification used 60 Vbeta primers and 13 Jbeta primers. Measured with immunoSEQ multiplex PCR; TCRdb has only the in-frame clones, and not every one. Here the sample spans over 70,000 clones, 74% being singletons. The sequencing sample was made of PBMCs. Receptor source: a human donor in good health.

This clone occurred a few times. The CDR3 DNA is TGCGCCAGCAGCCAGTGGCGCAGGGGGTACTACGAGCAGTACTTC. Protein product: CASSQWRRGYYEQYF. V is TRBV4-1 and J is TRBJ2-7, with TRBD1 identical over 7 bases. The germline gives CDR1 MGHRA, CDR2 YSYEKL. V dropped 3 bases and J dropped 3; count of bases not matched to a gene: 8. The CDR3 extends over 15 amino acids.

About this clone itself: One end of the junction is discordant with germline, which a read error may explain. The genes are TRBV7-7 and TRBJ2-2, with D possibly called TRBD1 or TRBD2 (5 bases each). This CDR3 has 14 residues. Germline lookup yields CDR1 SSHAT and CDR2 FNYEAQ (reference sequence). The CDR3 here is CASSLGEWTGELFF. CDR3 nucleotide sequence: TGTGCTAGCAGCTTAGGGGAGTGGACCGGGGAGCTGTTTTTT.

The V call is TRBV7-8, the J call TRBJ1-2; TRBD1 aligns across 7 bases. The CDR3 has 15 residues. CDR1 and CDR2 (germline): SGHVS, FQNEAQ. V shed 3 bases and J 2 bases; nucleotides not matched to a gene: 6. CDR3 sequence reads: CASSLTPGQNYGYTF. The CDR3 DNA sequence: TGTGCCAGCAGCTTGACCCCGGGACAGAACTATGGCTACACCTTC.

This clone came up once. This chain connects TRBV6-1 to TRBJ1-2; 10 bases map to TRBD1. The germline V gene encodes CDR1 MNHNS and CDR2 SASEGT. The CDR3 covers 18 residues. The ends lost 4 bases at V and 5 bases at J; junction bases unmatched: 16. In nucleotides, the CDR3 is TGTGCCAGCAGTGGCGACGTCTCTGGGACAGGGGTGGAATATGGCTACACCTTC. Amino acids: CASSGDVSGTGVEYGYTF.

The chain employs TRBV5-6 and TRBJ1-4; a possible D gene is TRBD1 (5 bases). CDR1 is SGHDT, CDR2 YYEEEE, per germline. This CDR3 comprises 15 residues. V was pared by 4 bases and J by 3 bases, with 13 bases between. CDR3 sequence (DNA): TGTGCCAGCAGCCAACCGGGACTCTCTAATGAAAAACTGTTTTTT. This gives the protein CASSQPGLSNEKLFF.

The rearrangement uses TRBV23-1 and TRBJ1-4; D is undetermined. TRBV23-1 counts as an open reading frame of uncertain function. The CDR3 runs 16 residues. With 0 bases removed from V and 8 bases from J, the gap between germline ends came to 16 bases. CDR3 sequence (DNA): TGCGCCAGCAGTCAATCGGTGACTCGGGGAGGAGAAAAACTGTTTTTT. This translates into CASSQSVTRGGEKLFF.

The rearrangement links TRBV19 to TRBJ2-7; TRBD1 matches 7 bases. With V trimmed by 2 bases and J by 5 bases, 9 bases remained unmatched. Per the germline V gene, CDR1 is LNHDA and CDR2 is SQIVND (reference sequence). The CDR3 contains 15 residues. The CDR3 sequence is CASSINDRERHEQYF. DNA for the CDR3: TGTGCCAGTAGTATAAATGACAGGGAACGCCACGAGCAGTACTTC. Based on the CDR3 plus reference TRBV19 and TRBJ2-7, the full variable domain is DGGITQSPKYLFRKEGQNVTLSCEQNLNHDAMYWYRQDPGQGLRLIYYSQIVNDFQKGDIAEGYSVSREKKESFPLTVTSAQKNPTAFYLCASSINDRERHEQYFGPGTRLTVT.

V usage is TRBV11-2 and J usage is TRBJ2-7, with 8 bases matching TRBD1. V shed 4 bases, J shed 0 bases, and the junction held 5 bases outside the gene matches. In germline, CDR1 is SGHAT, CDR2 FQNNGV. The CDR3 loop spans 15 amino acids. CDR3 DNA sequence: TGTGCCAGCAGCTCCCAGGGGGCGAGCTCCTACGAGCAGTACTTC. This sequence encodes CASSSQGASSYEQYF.

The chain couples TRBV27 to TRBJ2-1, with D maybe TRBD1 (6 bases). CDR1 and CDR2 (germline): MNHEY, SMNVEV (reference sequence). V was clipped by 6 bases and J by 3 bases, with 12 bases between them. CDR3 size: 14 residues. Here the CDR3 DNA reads TGTGCCAGCAGGACAGGCTCTTACTACAATGAGCAGTTCTTC. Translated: CASRTGSYYNEQFF.

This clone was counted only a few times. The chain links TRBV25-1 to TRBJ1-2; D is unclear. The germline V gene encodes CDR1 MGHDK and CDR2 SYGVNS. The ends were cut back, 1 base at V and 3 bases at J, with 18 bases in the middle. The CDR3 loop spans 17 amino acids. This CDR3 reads CASSESDWRLKDYGYTF. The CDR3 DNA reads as TGTGCCAGCAGTGAATCAGATTGGAGGTTAAAGGACTATGGCTACACCTTC.

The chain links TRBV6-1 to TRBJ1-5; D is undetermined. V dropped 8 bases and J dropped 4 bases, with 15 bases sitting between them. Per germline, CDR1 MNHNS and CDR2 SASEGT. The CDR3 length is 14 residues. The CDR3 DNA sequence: TGTGCCAGCGCTCGGTCCACGCAAAATCAGCCCCAGCATTTT. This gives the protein CASARSTQNQPQHF.

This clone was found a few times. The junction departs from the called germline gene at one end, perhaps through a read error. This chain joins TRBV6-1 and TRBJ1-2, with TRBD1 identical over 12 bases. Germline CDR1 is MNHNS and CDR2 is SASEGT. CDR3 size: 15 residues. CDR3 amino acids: CASSVLPGTGGAVPF. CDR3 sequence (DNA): TGTGCCAGCAGTGTGCTCCCCGGGACAGGGGGCGCCGTACCCTTC.

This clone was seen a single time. The CDR3 sequence is CASSLPGQDGLAGRRSSYEQYF. As DNA, the CDR3 is TGTGCCAGCAGTTTGCCGGGCCAGGATGGACTAGCGGGCAGAAGGAGCTCCTACGAGCAGTACTTC. This sequence joins TRBV27 and TRBJ2-7; 11 positions agree with TRBD2. This CDR3 is 22 amino acids long. The germline V gene encodes CDR1 MNHEY and CDR2 SMNVEV (reference sequence). V lost 3 bases to trimming and J lost 0 bases; unmatched junction nucleotides: 22.

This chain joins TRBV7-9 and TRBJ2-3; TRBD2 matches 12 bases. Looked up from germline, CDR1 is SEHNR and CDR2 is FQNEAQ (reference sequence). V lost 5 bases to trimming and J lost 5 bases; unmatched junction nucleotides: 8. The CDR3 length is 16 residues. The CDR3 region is CASSPPSGRARDTQYF. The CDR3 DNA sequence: TGTGCCAGCAGCCCACCTAGCGGGAGGGCAAGAGATACGCAGTATTTT.

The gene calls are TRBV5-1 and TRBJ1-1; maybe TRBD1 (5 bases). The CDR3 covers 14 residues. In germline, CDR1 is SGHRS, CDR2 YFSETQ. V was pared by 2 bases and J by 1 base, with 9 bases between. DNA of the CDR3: TGCGCCAGCAGCTTTAAAGGGGAGAACACTGAAGCTTTCTTT. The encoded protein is CASSFKGENTEAFF. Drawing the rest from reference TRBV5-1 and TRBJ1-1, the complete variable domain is KAGVTQTPRYLIKTRGQQVTLSCSPISGHRSVSWYQQTPGQGLQFLFEYFSETQRNKGNFPGRFSGRQFSNSRSEMNVSTLELGDSALYLCASSFKGENTEAFFGQGTRLTVV.

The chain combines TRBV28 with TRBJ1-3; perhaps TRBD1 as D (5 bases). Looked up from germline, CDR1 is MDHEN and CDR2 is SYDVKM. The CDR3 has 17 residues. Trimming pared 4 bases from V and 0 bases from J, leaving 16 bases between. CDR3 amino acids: CASSSEKIRVSGNTIYF. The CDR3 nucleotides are TGTGCCAGCAGTTCCGAAAAGATCAGGGTCTCTGGAAACACCATATATTTT. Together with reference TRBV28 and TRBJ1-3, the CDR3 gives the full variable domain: DVKVTQSSRYLVKRTGEKVFLECVQDMDHENMFWYRQDPGLGLRLIYFSYDVKMKEKGDIPEGYSVSREKKERFSLILESASTNQTSMYLCASSSEKIRVSGNTIYFGEGSWLTVV.

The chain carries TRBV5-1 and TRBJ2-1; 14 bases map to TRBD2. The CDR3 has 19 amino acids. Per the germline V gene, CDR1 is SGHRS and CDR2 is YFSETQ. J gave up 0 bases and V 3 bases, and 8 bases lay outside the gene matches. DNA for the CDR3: TGCGCCAGCAGCTCAACCGGACTAGCGGGAGGCGCCTCCTACAATGAGCAGTTCTTC. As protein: CASSSTGLAGGASYNEQFF.

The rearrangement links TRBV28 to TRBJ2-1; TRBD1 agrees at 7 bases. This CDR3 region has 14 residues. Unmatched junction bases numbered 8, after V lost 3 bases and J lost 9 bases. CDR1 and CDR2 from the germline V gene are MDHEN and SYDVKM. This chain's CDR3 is CASSFSGQIIEQFF. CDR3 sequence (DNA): TGTGCCAGCAGTTTCTCGGGACAGATAATTGAGCAGTTCTTC.

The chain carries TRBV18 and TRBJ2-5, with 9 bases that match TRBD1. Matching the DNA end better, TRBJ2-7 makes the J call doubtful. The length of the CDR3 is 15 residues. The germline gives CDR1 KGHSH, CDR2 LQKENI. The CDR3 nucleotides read TGTGCCAGCTCACCGACCGGGACAGGGTCGTTCGAGCAGTACTTC. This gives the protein CASSPTGTGSFEQYF.

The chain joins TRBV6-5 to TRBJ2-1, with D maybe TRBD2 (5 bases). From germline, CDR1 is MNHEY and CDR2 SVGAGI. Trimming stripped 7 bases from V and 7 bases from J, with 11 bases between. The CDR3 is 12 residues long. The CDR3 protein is CASTGLKNEQFF. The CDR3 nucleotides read TGTGCCAGCACCGGACTGAAGAATGAGCAGTTCTTC.

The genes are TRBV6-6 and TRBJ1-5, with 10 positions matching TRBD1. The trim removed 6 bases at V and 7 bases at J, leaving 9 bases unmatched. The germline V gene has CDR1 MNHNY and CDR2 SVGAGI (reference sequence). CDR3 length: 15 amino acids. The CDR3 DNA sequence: TGTGCCAGCAGGGCGACAGGGGGCCGCGTCCAGCCCCAGCATTTT. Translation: CASRATGGRVQPQHF.